This T cell receptor beta chain was sequenced during a study of high-grade serous ovarian cancer treatment subgroups. Regarding the study as a whole: These tumor repertoires lack spatial information from bulk sequencing.

The tumor samples were collected prior to definitive surgery or chemotherapy. Using immunoSEQ multiplex PCR, the repertoire was profiled, and TCRdb retains in-frame clones only, with some absent. The data show 12,000 or so clones, 88% seen once. In regard to this clone: Its antigen is not known.

Germline values: CDR1 SGHDT, CDR2 YYEEEE. Trimming took 0 bases from V and 7 from J, leaving 8 bases between them. The CDR3 covers 12 residues. This chain connects TRBV5-6 to TRBJ2-7; D unclear. The sequenced material came from tumor tissue. The sequence derives from a human donor with high-grade serous ovarian cancer. CDR3 region: CASSLVYTEQYF. The CDR3 DNA reads TGTGCCAGCAGCTTGGTTTACACTGAGCAGTACTTC.